This T cell receptor (beta chain) was profiled in a study of CD8 T cells in Susac syndrome. This CDR3 has 13 residues. V was clipped by 4 bases and J by 8 bases, with 9 bases between them. Germline CDR1 and CDR2: MNHEY and SVGEGT. Sequencing targeted TCR beta in blood CD8+ and CD4+ T cells. CD8+ and CD4+ T cells were negatively isolated; TEMRA cells were FACS-enriched. The authors reverse transcribed roughly 0.5 to 1 ug RNA with random hexamers. TCRdb re-called the immunoSEQ multiplex PCR reads through MiXCR, storing one row per CDR3 protein. The sample comprises about 200,000 distinct CDR3 sequences, 90% to 95% of which are singletons, and 0.095% to 0.12% rests with the top ten. This clonotype appeared once.

The sequenced sample was CD4+ T cells from PBMCs. The chain recombines TRBV6-2 or TRBV6-3 with TRBJ1-6, with D uncertain. The source of this sequence is a human donor in good health. Written as DNA, the CDR3 is TGTGCCAGCAGTTCGAATAGGGATTCACCCCTCCACTTT. It is translated as CASSSNRDSPLHF.